This T cell receptor beta chain emerged from a study of blood T cell repertoires in COVID-19. Study-level background: Samples taken during acute and convalescent COVID-19 were collected in the United States, Italy and Spain.

The length of the CDR3 is 14 residues. Trimming stripped 3 bases from V and 3 bases from J, with 11 bases between. Germline values: CDR1 SNHLY, CDR2 FYNNEI. Study processing details: Estimation of nucleated cell counts relied on the amplification of reference gene primers. TCRdb keeps only in-frame clones here, not all; method: immunoSEQ multiplex PCR. V, J and clone size are taken as reported in that table, and D and trimming were inferred from the DNA itself. The profile shows fewer than 80,000 clones, 79% of them singletons. V and J are TRBV2 and TRBJ2-5; D may be TRBD2 (5 bases). The sample comprised peripheral blood. The clonotype was recovered from a woman older than 75 with active or convalescent COVID-19. CDR3 residues: CASSEKWTEETQYF. CDR3 bases: TGTGCCAGCAGTGAGAAATGGACTGAAGAGACCCAGTACTTC.